This T cell receptor (beta chain) was obtained from a study of T cells expressing NK-cell markers. Study context: One of eight sequenced donors was HCMV-seronegative; the other seven were seropositive.

TCR beta cDNA was generated via 5'RACE template switching incorporating UMIs. TCRdb reanalyzed the 5' RACE reads, giving one entry per CDR3 protein sequence and no DNA. The repertoire table contains fewer than 300,000 distinct CDR3 sequences. Notes on the study in general: Several donors likewise had their CD3+CD56-NKG2C+ fraction led by these clonotypes.

In regard to this clonotype: Its target is unknown.

Germline CDR1 is MNHEY and CDR2 is SMNVEV (reference sequence). The CDR3 totals 16 residues. Sequenced input: blood T cells: a sorted CD56 or NKG2C T cell subset, CD4+ or CD8+ T cells, or bulk PBMC T cells (not recorded which). The source of this sequence is a woman aged 18-70 years in good health. The chain combines TRBV27 with TRBJ2-2; the TRBD1 assignment by TCRdb is unverifiable without DNA. The CDR3 protein is CASSWGDRWDTGELFF.